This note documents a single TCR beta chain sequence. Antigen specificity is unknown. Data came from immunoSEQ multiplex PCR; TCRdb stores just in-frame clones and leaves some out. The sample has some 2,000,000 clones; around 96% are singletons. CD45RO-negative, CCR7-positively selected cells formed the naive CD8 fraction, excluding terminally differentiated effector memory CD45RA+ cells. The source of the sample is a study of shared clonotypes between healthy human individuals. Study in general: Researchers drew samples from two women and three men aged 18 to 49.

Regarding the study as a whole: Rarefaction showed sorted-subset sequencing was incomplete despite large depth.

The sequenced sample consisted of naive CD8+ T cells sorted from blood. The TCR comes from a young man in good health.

The CDR3 region is CASSFGGGLGNEQFF. The CDR3 DNA reads TGTGCCAGCAGCTTTGGCGGGGGGTTGGGCAATGAGCAGTTCTTC. V usage is TRBV7-2 and J usage is TRBJ2-1, with TRBD2 identical over 8 bases. CDR3 length equals 15 residues. Germline CDR1 SGHTA, CDR2 FQGNSA. The J segment lost 6 bases and the V segment lost 3 bases, leaving 7 bases of the junction unmatched.